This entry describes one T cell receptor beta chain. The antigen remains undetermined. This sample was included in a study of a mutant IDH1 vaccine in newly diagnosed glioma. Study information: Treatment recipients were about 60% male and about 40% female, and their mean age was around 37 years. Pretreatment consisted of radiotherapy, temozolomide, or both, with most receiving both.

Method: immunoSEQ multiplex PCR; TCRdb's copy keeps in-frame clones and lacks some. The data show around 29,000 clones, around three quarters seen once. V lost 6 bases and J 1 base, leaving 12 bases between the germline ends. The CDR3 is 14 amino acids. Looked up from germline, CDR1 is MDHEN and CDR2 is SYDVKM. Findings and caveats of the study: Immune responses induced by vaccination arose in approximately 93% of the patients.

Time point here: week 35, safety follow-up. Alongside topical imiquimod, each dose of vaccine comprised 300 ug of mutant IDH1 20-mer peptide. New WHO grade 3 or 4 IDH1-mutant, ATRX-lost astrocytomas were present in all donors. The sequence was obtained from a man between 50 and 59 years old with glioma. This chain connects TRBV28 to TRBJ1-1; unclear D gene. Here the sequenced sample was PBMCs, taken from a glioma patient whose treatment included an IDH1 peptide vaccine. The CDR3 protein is CASSYTPRNTEAFF. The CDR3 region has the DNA TGTGCCAGCAGCTACACCCCTCGGAACACTGAAGCTTTCTTT.